This T cell receptor beta chain was captured in a study of T cell responses to AZD1222 COVID-19 vaccine. Study details: Second-dose groups at about 4 or about 12 weeks were pooled.

Trimming removed 6 bases at V and 7 bases at J, with 9 bases between. CDR1 is ENHRY, CDR2 SYGVKD, per germline. The CDR3 is 11 amino acids. The data were produced by immunoSEQ multiplex PCR, yet TCRdb's version contains in-frame clones alone and is incomplete. The sample carries some 120,000 clones, roughly 93% recorded once. General study points: Unmutated regions of variants are reportedly targeted by nearly half of spike-specific TCRs. Among the donors, most were white British and more were female, and clonal diversity was possibly underestimated. Samples come after the peak T cell response, not at day 14.

As to this clone: Its specificity is unknown.

The chain couples TRBV10-3 to TRBJ1-1, with a tentative D call TRBD1 (6 bases). The sequence came from an adult in good health. The sample consisted of peripheral blood, taken on day 0 of AZD1222 vaccination. The CDR3 nucleotides are TGTGCCATCAGACAGGGAGGTGAAGCTTTCTTT. Residues: CAIRQGGEAFF.